The rows below give T cell receptor beta chains drawn from one sample of a study of blood T cell repertoires in COVID-19. Here immunoSEQ multiplex PCR was the method, and the copy in TCRdb shows in-frame clones only, minus some. The sample lists a few hundred thousand clones; nearly 90% were seen once. Material for sequencing was PBMCs or T cells enriched from blood (not recorded which). These receptor sequences come from a woman younger than 35 with acute COVID-19. CDR3s include the opening cysteine and the closing phenylalanine or tryptophan. Fields, in order: J gene, clone size, V gene, D gene, CDR3 protein, CDR3 DNA. D genes are given only for firm matches. Not every row has a clone size; where given, it reads once, few, many or a size class.

TRBJ2-1,NA,TRBV18,NA,CASSPPARDWDNEQFF,TGTGCCAGCTCACCACCAGCCAGGGATTGGGACAATGAGCAGTTCTTC
TRBJ2-2,NA,TRBV10-3,TRBD2,CAISGLAGVTGELFF,TGTGCCATCAGTGGACTAGCGGGAGTTACCGGGGAGCTGTTTTTT
TRBJ1-5,NA,TRBV19,NA,CASRRTGNSNQPQHF,TGTGCCAGTAGACGCACAGGGAATAGCAATCAGCCCCAGCATTTT
TRBJ2-5,NA,TRBV6-5,NA,CASTNPVVATQYF,TGTGCCAGCACCAACCCCGTCGTGGCGACCCAGTACTTC
TRBJ2-3,NA,TRBV5-1,TRBD2,CASSPSGVSTDTQYF,TGCGCCAGCAGCCCTAGCGGGGTTAGCACAGATACGCAGTATTTT
TRBJ2-5,NA,TRBV6-2/TRBV6-3,NA,CASSYRGSKETQYF,TGTGCCAGCAGTTACCGGGGGTCGAAAGAGACCCAGTACTTC
TRBJ1-6,NA,TRBV5-6,NA,CASSLEVLGVATLHF,TGTGCCAGCAGCTTGGAGGTTCTAGGGGTTGCCACCCTCCACTTT
TRBJ1-1,NA,TRBV7-9,NA,CASRPEVLTEAFF,TGTGCCAGCAGACCAGAGGTTTTAACAGAAGCTTTCTTT
TRBJ1-2,NA,TRBV28,NA,CVSGLANYGYTF,TGTGTTTCAGGACTAGCTAACTATGGCTACACCTTC
TRBJ1-5,NA,TRBV14,NA,CASSLPRRPNQPQHF,TGTGCCAGCAGCCTCCCCCGGCGGCCCAATCAGCCCCAGCATTTT
TRBJ2-5,NA,TRBV13,NA,CASSYRSFTQETQYF,TGTGCCAGCAGTTATAGATCCTTTACCCAAGAGACCCAGTACTTC
TRBJ2-1,once,TRBV7-6,TRBD2,CASSLSGLSYNEQFF,TGTGCCAGCAGCCTTAGCGGGCTATCCTACAATGAGCAGTTCTTC
TRBJ1-1,NA,TRBV29-1,NA,CSVSTSGDTEAFF,TGCAGCGTTTCAACATCCGGGGACACTGAAGCTTTCTTT
TRBJ2-1,NA,TRBV28,NA,CASSLSRVNEQFF,TGTGCCAGCAGTTTGTCTAGAGTCAATGAGCAGTTCTTC
TRBJ2-2,once,TRBV7-3,NA,CASSLNLEPGELFF,TGTGCCAGCAGCTTAAATCTTGAGCCCGGGGAGCTGTTTTTT
TRBJ2-1,NA,TRBV5-1,TRBD1,CASSSGTDNEQFF,TGCGCCAGCAGCTCCGGGACAGACAATGAGCAGTTCTTC
TRBJ2-2,many,TRBV27,TRBD2,CASSYLAGGGYTGELFF,TGTGCCAGCAGCTACTTAGCGGGAGGGGGTTACACCGGGGAGCTGTTTTTT
TRBJ1-2,NA,TRBV5-4,NA,CASSLAGPGHSYGYTF,TGTGCCAGCAGCTTGGCGGGTCCCGGACATTCCTATGGCTACACCTTC
TRBJ2-3,NA,TRBV24-1,NA,CATSAHTPSTDTQYF,TGTGCCACCAGTGCACATACACCCAGCACAGATACGCAGTATTTT
TRBJ1-2,NA,TRBV18,TRBD1,CASSPEGRTGVEGYGYTF,TGTGCCAGCTCGCCAGAAGGGCGCACAGGGGTCGAGGGCTATGGCTACACCTTC
TRBJ1-2,NA,TRBV6-5,NA,CASSYSSTNYGYTF,TGTGCCAGCAGTTACTCATCTACTAACTATGGCTACACCTTC
TRBJ1-2,NA,TRBV19,TRBD1,CASSIETGGGYTF,TGTGCCAGTAGTATCGAGACAGGGGGCGGCTACACCTTC
TRBJ1-5,NA,TRBV29-1,TRBD1,CSVAVGQGAKSVAQHF,TGCAGCGTCGCCGTTGGACAGGGGGCGAAGTCCGTGGCCCAGCATTTT
TRBJ2-5,NA,TRBV7-2,TRBD1,CASSLTGTETQYF,TGTGCCAGCAGCTTGACAGGGACGGAGACCCAGTACTTC
TRBJ1-5,NA,TRBV19,NA,CASNSGGANQPQHF,TGTGCCAGTAACTCCGGGGGGGCGAATCAGCCCCAGCATTTT
TRBJ2-1,NA,TRBV5-1,NA,CASSLDPGLSYNEQFF,TGCGCCAGCAGCTTGGATCCAGGGTTGTCCTACAATGAGCAGTTCTTC
TRBJ1-2,NA,TRBV28,NA,CASSSSGQGDGYTF,NA
TRBJ1-2,NA,TRBV19,TRBD1,CASSIQGARGYTF,TGTGCCAGTAGTATACAGGGGGCGCGTGGCTACACCTTC
TRBJ1-2,once,TRBV24-1,NA,CATSDWSVDYGYTF,TGTGCCACCAGTGATTGGTCGGTTGACTATGGCTACACCTTC
TRBJ2-1,NA,TRBV7-3,TRBD2,CASSFQLAEYNEQFF,TGTGCCAGCAGCTTTCAGCTAGCGGAATACAATGAGCAGTTCTTC
TRBJ1-2,NA,TRBV5-8,NA,CASSSRGGANYGYTF,TGTGCCAGCAGTTCCCGGGGGGGAGCTAACTATGGCTACACCTTC
TRBJ2-3,once,TRBV3-1/TRBV3-2,TRBD2,CASSPPAGDGSDTQYF,TGTGCCAGCAGCCCGCCAGCGGGAGATGGGTCAGATACGCAGTATTTT
TRBJ1-2,NA,TRBV24-1,NA,CATSDFTVNYGYTF,TGTGCCACCAGTGATTTTACTGTTAACTATGGCTACACCTTC
TRBJ1-2,few,TRBV9,TRBD1,CASSAAGTDYGYTF,TGTGCCAGCAGCGCAGCCGGGACAGACTATGGCTACACCTTC
TRBJ1-5,NA,TRBV29-1,NA,CKATGKGQPQHF,TGCAAGGCTACAGGGAAGGGACAGCCCCAGCATTTT
TRBJ2-3,NA,TRBV6-5,TRBD2,CASSLLAGVGADTQYF,TGTGCCAGCAGTTTACTAGCGGGAGTAGGCGCAGATACGCAGTATTTT
TRBJ1-1,NA,TRBV27,NA,CASSFGHGPNTEAFF,TGTGCCAGCAGTTTTGGACATGGACCGAACACTGAAGCTTTCTTT
TRBJ1-5,NA,TRBV15,TRBD1,CATSTIRDRAFQPQHF,TGTGCCACCAGCACCATCCGGGACAGGGCTTTTCAGCCCCAGCATTTT
TRBJ1-5,NA,TRBV28,NA,CASSSRDLYSNQPQHF,TGTGCCAGCAGTAGCCGGGATCTATATAGCAATCAGCCCCAGCATTTT
TRBJ2-5,NA,TRBV28,NA,CASSLGTGQETQYF,TGTGCCAGCAGTTTAGGGACTGGCCAAGAGACCCAGTACTTC
TRBJ2-7,NA,TRBV2,NA,CASRMDRGEQYF,TGTGCCAGCAGAATGGACAGAGGCGAGCAGTACTTC
TRBJ1-2,NA,TRBV28,NA,CASSLFSPGNYGYTF,TGTGCCAGCAGTTTATTCTCGCCGGGGAACTATGGCTACACCTTC
TRBJ1-5,few,TRBV3-1/TRBV3-2,TRBD1,CASSGGAHQPQHF,TGTGCCAGCTCAGGGGGCGCACATCAGCCCCAGCATTTT
TRBJ1-4,NA,TRBV4-2,NA,CASSQEGTIRKKLFF,TGTGCCAGCAGCCAAGAGGGGACAATACGGAAAAAACTGTTTTTT
TRBJ1-2,once,TRBV7-2,NA,CASSLQQGRGYGYTF,TGTGCCAGCAGCCTTCAACAGGGCAGAGGCTATGGCTACACCTTC
TRBJ2-3,once,TRBV7-3,TRBD2,CASSSRLAGGVDTQYF,TGTGCCAGCAGCTCCCGACTAGCGGGAGGTGTAGATACGCAGTATTTT
TRBJ2-3,NA,TRBV24-1,NA,CATKGEGDTQYF,TGTGCCACTAAGGGAGAGGGAGATACGCAGTATTTT
TRBJ2-7,NA,TRBV7-2,NA,CASSSSGTNYEQYF,TGTGCCAGCAGCTCATCCGGGACAAACTACGAGCAGTACTTC
TRBJ2-1,NA,TRBV28,TRBD2,CASSLFSPVAGLAMDNEQFF,TGTGCCAGCAGTTTATTTTCCCCCGTAGCGGGACTGGCCATGGACAATGAGCAGTTCTTC
TRBJ2-7,NA,TRBV28,TRBD1,CASSLTGETYEQYF,TGTGCCAGCAGTTTGACAGGGGAGACCTACGAGCAGTACTTC
TRBJ2-1,once,TRBV19,NA,CASRTVGGGEQFF,TGTGCCAGTAGGACAGTCGGGGGAGGAGAGCAGTTCTTC
TRBJ1-6,NA,TRBV25-1,TRBD1,CASSAKGTGGSPLHF,TGTGCCAGCAGTGCCAAGGGGACAGGGGGATCACCCCTCCACTTT
TRBJ1-5,NA,TRBV14,TRBD1,CASSHGTGNQPQHF,TGTGCCAGCAGCCACGGGACAGGCAATCAGCCCCAGCATTTT
TRBJ2-2,once,TRBV6-4,NA,CASPLDRGGELFF,TGTGCCAGCCCACTTGACCGGGGCGGGGAGCTGTTTTTT